What follows is one T cell receptor beta chain and its context. The data originate from a study of cytomegalovirus exposure and HLA in healthy donors. The study ran its PCR with 60 Vbeta and 13 Jbeta primers. Libraries were prepared by immunoSEQ multiplex PCR; TCRdb keeps only in-frame clonotypes and omits some of them. The table shows about 150,000 clones, with more than 75% occurring only once. This CDR3 contains 13 residues. Trimming pared 6 bases from V and 5 bases from J, leaving 13 bases between. Germline-derived CDR1 and CDR2 are SGHAT and FQNNGV. The chain is built from TRBV11-2 and TRBJ1-2; tentatively, D is TRBD1 (5 bases). The receptor comes from a man aged 25-45 years in good health and CMV-seropositive. Sequenced input: PBMCs. The CDR3 bases are TGTGCCAGCAGGGGGACGGGGGTATATGGCTACACCTTC. This translates into CASRGTGVYGYTF.